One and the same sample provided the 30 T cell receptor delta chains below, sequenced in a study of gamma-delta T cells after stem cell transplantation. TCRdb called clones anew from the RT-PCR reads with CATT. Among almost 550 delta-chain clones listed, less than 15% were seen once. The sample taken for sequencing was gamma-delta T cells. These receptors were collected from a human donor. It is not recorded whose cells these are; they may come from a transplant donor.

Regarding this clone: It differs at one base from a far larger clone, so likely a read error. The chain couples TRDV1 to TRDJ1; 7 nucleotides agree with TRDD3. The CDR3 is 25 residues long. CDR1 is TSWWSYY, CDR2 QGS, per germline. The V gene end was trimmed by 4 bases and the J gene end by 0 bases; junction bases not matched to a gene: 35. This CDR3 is CALGAPGGYLIPLRGIWKNTDKLIF. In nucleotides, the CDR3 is TGTGCTCTTGGGGCCCCTGGGGGCTACTTAATACCCCTTAGGGGGATTTGGAAGAACACCGATAAACTCATCTTT.

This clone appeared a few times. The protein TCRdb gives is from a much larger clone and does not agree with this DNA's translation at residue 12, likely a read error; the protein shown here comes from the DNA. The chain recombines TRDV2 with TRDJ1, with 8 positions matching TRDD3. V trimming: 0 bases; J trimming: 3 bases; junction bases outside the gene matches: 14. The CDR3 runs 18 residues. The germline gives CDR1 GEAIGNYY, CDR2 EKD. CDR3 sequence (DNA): TGTGCCTGTGACACCGTCAGGAGAACTGGGGGCCCGCCCGATAAACTCATCTTT. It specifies CACDTVRRTGGPPDKLIF.

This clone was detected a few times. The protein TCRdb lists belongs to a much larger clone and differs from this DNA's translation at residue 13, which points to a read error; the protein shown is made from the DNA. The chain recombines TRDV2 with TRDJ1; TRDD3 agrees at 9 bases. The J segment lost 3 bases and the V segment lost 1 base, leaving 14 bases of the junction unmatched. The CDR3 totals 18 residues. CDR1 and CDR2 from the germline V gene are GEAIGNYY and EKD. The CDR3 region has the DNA TGTGCCTGTGACACGCCCTGGGGGATCCAATCGTACGCCGATAAACTCATCTTT. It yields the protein CACDTPWGIQSYADKLIF.

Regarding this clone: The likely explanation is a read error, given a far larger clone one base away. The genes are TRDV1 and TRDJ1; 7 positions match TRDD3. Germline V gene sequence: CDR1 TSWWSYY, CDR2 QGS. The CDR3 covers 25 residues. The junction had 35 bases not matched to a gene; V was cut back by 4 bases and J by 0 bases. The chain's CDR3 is CALGAPGGCLILLRGIWKNTDKLIF. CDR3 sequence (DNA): TGTGCTCTTGGGGCCCCTGGGGGCTGCTTAATACTCCTTAGGGGGATTTGGAAGAACACCGATAAACTCATCTTT.

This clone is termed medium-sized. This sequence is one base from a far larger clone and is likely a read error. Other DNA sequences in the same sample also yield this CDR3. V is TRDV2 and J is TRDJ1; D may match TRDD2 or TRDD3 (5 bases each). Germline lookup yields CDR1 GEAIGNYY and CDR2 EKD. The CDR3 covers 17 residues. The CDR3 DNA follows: TGTGCCTGTGACCCGATACTTCCCGACGGGGTAACCGACAAACTCATCTTT. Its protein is CACDPILPDGVTDKLIF.

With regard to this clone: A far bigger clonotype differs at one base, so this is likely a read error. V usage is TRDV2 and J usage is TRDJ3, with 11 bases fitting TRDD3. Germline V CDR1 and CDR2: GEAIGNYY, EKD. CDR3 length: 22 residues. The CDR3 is CACDTVAMGDTPSRGDARQMFF. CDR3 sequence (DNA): TGTGCCTGTGACACCGTGGCCATGGGGGATACGCCGAGCCGTGGGGACGCCCGACAGATGTTTTTC.

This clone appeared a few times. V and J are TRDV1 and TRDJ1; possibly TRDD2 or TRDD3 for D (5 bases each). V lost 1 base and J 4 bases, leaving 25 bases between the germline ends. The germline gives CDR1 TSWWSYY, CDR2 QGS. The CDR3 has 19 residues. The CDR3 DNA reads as TGTGCTCTTGGGGAACCCTTCTTTACTACCCCTTATGGGGTCGATAAACTCATCTTT. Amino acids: CALGEPFFTTPYGVDKLIF.

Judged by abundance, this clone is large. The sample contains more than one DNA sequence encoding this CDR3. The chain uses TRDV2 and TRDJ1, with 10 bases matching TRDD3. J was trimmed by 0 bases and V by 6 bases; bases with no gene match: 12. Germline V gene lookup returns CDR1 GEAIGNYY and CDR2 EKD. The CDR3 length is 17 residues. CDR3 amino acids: CACSSLGDIGDTDKLIF. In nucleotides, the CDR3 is TGTGCCTGTTCTTCCCTGGGGGATATTGGGGACACCGATAAACTCATCTTT.

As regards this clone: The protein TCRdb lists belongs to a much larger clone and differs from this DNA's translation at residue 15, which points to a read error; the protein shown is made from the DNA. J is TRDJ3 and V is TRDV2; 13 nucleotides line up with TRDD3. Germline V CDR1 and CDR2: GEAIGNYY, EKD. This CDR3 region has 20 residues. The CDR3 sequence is CACDTVLGDTKSWDIRQMFF. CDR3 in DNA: TGTGCCTGTGACACCGTACTGGGGGATACGAAATCCTGGGACATCCGACAGATGTTTTTC.

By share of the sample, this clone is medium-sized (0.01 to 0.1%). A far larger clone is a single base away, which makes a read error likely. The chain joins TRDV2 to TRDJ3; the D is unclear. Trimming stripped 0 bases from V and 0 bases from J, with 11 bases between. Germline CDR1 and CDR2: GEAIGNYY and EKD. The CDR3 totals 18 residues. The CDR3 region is CACDTAGESSWDTRQMFF. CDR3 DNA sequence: TGTGCCTGTGACACCGCGGGAGAGAGCTCCTGGGACACCCGACAGATGTTTTTC.

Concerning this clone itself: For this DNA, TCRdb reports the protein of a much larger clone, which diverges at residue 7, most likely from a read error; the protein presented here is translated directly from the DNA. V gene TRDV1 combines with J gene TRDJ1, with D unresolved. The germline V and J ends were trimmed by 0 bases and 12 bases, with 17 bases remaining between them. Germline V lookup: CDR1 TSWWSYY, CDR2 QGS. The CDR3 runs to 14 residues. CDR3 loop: CALGELVHLSGIIF. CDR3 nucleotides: TGTGCTCTTGGGGAACTAGTCCACCTGTCTGGCATCATCTTT.

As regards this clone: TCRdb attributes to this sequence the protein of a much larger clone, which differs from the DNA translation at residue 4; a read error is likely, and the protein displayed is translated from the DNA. The CDR3 DNA is TGTGCCTGTGCCCCGTACTGGGGGAGACGACCACAGTACACCGATAAACTCATCTTT. Translation gives CACAPYWGRRPQYTDKLIF. This rearrangement joins TRDV2 to TRDJ1; 9 nucleotides agree with TRDD3. CDR3 size: 19 residues. Germline CDR1 is GEAIGNYY and CDR2 is EKD. V was clipped by 5 bases and J by 0 bases; unmatched bases: 18.

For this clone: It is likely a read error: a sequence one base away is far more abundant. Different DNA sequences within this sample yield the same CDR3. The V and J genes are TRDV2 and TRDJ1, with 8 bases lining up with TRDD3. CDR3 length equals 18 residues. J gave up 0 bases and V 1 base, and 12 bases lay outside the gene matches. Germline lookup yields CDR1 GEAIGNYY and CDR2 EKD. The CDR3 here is CACDTPWGIQSYTDKLIF. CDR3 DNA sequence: TGTGCCTGTGACACGCCTTGGGGGATCCAATCGTACACCGATAAACTCATCTTT.

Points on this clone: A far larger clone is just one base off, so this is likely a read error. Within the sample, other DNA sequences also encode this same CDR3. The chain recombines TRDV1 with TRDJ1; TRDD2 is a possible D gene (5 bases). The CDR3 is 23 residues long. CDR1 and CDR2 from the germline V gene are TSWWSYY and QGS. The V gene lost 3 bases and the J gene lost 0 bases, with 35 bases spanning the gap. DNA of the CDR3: TGTGCTCTTGGGGAGCCACCCCTATCACCTACCCATCGGTACCTCCATTACACCGATAAACTCATCTTT. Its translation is CALGEPPLSPTHRYLHYTDKLIF.

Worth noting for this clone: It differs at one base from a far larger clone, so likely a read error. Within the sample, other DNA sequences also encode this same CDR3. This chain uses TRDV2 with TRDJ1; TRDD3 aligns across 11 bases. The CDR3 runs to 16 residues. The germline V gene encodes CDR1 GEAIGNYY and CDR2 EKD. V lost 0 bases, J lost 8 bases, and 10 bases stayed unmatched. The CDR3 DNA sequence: TGTGCCTGTGACACCTTACCAGGACTGGGGGATATGAAACTCATCTTT. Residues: CACDTLPGLGDMKLIF.

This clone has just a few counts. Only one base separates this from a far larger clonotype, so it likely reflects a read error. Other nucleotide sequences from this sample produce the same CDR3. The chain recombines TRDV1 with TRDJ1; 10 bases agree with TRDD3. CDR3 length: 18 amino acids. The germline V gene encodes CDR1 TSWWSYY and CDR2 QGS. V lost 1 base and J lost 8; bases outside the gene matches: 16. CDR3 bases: TGTGCTCTTGGGGAACGCCTTCCCGTCCTACTGGGGGATTCCAAACTCATCTTT. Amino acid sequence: CALGERLPVLLGDSKLIF.

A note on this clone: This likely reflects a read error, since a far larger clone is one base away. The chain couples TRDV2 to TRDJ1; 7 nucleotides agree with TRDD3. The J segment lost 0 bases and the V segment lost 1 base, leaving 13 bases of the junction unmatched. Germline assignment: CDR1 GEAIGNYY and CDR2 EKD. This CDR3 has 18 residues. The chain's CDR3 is CACDTPWGVQSYTDKLIF. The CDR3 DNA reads TGTGCCTGTGACACGCCCTGGGGGGTCCAATCGTACACCGATAAACTCATCTTT.

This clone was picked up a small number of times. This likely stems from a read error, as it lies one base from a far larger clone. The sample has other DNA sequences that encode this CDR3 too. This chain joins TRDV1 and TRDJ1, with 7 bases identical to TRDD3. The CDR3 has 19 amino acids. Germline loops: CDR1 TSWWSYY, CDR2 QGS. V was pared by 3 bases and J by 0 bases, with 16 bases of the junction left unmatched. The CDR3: CALGEPASNWGPYTDKLIF. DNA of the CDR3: TGTGCTCTTGGGGAGCCAGCTTCGAACTGGGGACCGTACACCGATAAACTCATCTTT.

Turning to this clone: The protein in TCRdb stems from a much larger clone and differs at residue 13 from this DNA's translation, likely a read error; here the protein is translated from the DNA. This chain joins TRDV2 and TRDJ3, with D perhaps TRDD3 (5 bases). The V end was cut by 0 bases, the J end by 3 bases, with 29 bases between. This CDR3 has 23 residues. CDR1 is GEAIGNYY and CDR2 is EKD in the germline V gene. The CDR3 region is CACDTVNRVGEDGSGWDTRQMFF. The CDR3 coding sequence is TGTGCCTGTGACACCGTTAATCGTGTTGGGGAAGACGGGAGTGGCTGGGACACCCGACAGATGTTTTTC.

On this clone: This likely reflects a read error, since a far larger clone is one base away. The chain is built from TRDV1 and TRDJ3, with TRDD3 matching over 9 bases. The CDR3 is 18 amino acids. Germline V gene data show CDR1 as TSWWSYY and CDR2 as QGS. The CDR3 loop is CALGARIGDTPHPRQTFF. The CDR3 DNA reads TGTGCTCTTGGGGCCCGTATAGGGGATACGCCGCATCCCCGACAGACGTTTTTC.

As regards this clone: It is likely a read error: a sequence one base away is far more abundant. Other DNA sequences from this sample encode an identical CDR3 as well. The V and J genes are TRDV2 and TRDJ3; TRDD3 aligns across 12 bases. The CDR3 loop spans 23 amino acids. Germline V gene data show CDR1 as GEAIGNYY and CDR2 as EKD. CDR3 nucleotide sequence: TGTGCCTGTGACACCGCCTCGTACTGGGGGATACCACCTAGCTCCTGGGACACCCGGCAGATGTTTTTC. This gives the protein CACDTASYWGIPPSSWDTRQMFF.

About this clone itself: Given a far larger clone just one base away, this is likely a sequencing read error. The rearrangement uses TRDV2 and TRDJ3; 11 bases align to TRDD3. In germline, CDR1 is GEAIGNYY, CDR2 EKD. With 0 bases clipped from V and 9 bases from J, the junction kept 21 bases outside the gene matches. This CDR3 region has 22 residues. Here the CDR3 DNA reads TGTGCCTGTGACACCGTGGCCATGGGGGATACGCCGAGCCGTGGGGGCACCCGACAGATGTTTTTC. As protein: CACDTVAMGDTPSRGGTRQMFF.

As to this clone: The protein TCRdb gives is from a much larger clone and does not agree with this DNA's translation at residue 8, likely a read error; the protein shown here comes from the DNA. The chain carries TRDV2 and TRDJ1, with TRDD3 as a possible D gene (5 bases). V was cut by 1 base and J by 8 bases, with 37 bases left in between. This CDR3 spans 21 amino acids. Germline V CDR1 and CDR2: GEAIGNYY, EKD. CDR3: CACDTITMEGVSKGPSGKLIF. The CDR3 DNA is TGTGCCTGTGACACGATCACTATGGAGGGGGTATCTAAGGGCCCTAGCGGGAAACTCATCTTT.

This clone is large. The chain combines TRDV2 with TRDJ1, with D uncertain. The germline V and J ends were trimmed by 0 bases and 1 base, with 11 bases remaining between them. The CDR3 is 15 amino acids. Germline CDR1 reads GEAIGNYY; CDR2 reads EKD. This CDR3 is CACDTVGGSTDKLIF. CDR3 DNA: TGTGCCTGTGACACCGTCGGAGGGAGCACCGATAAACTCATCTTT.

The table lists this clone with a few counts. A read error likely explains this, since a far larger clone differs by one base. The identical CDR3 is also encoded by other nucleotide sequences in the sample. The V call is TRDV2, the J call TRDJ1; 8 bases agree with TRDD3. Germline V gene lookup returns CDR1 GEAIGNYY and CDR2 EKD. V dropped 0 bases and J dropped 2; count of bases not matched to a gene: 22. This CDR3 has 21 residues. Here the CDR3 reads CACDTIALGEPPSLNTDKLIF. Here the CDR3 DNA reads TGTGCCTGTGACACCATTGCTCTGGGGGAACCGCCAAGCCTTAATACCGATAAACTCATCTTT.

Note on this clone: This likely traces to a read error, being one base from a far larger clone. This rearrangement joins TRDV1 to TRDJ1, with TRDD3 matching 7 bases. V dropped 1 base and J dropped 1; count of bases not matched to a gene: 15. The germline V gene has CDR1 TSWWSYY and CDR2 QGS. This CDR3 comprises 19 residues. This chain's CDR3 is CALGEPASNWGPCTDKLIF. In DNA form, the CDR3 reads TGTGCTCTTGGGGAACCAGCTTCGAACTGGGGACCGTGCACCGATAAACTCATCTTT.

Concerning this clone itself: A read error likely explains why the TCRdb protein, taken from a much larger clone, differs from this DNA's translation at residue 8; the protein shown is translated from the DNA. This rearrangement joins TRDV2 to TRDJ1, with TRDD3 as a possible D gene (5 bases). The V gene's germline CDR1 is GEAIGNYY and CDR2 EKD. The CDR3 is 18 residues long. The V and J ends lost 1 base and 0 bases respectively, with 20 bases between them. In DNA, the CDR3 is TGTGCCTGTGACACGCCCTGGGAGATCCAATCGTACACCGATAAACTCATCTTT. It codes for CACDTPWEIQSYTDKLIF.

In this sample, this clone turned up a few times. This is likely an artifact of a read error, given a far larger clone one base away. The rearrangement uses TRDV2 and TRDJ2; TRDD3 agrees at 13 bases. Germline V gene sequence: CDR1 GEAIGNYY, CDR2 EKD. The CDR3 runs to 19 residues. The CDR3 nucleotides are TGTGCCTGTGACACCGTCTCGACTGGGGGATACGAAGCGACAGCACAACCCTTCTTT. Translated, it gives CACDTVSTGGYEATAQPFF.

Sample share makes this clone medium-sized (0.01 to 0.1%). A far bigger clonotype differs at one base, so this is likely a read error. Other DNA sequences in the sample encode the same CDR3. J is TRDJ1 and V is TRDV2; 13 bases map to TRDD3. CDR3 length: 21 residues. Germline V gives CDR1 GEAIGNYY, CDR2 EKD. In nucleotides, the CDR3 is TGTGCCTGTGACACCGTACTCAAAGCACTGGGGGATACGACGTTCATCGATAAACTCATCTTC. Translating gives CACDTVLKALGDTTFIDKLIF.

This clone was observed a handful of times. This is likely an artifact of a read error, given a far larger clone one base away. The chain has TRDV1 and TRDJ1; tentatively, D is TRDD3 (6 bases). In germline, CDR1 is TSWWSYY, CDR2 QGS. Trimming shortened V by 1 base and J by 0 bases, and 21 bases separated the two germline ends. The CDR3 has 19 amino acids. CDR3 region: CALGEPASSWGPYTDKLIF. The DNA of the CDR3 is TGTGCTCTTGGGGAACCAGCTTCGAGCTGGGGACCGTACACCGATAAACTCATCTTT.